These T cell receptor beta chains were read from a single sample in a study of radiation and T cells in renal cell carcinoma. Only in-frame clones appear in the TCRdb table, and some are missing; sequencing was by immunoSEQ multiplex PCR. The profile shows 140,000 or so clones, approximately 90% of them singletons. This material consisted of blood, taken from a patient whose treatment included radiotherapy and nephrectomy. The receptors come from a woman aged 50 to 65 with renal cell carcinoma. Both conserved end residues are part of each CDR3. The order of the fields is clone size, V gene, J gene, D gene, CDR3 protein, CDR3 DNA. A D gene is named only where the DNA matches it firmly. Size is omitted from some rows. Given values are once, few, many or a class for expanded clones.

clone size: .
V gene: TRBV20-1
J gene: TRBJ1-1
D gene: TRBD1
CDR3 protein: CSAPQGRAFF
CDR3 DNA: TGCAGTGCTCCACAGGGGCGAGCTTTCTTT

clone size: once
V gene: TRBV19
J gene: TRBJ1-2
D gene: .
CDR3 protein: CASSWLGGYTF
CDR3 DNA: TGTGCCAGTAGTTGGTTGGGGGGCTACACCTTC

clone size: once
V gene: TRBV7-2
J gene: TRBJ2-5
D gene: .
CDR3 protein: CASSLVRGQETQYF
CDR3 DNA: TGTGCCAGCAGCTTAGTACGGGGGCAAGAGACCCAGTACTTC

clone size: .
V gene: TRBV7-2
J gene: TRBJ2-1
D gene: .
CDR3 protein: CASRAVADANYILYNEQFF
CDR3 DNA: TGTGCCAGCAGAGCCGTAGCGGACGCCAACTACATCCTCTACAATGAGCAGTTCTTC

clone size: few
V gene: TRBV6-1
J gene: TRBJ1-2
D gene: .
CDR3 protein: CASSEGGNGYTF
CDR3 DNA: TGTGCCAGCAGTGAGGGAGGGAATGGCTACACCTTC

clone size: .
V gene: TRBV19
J gene: TRBJ1-4
D gene: .
CDR3 protein: CASSAGRPPDEKLFF
CDR3 DNA: TGTGCCAGTAGTGCCGGACGGCCGCCAGATGAAAAACTGTTTTTT

clone size: once
V gene: TRBV18
J gene: TRBJ1-1
D gene: TRBD1
CDR3 protein: CASTKGARGTEAFF
CDR3 DNA: TGTGCCAGCACTAAGGGGGCGCGGGGCACTGAAGCTTTCTTT

clone size: .
V gene: TRBV19
J gene: TRBJ1-5
D gene: .
CDR3 protein: CASSIRHSNQPQHF
CDR3 DNA: TGTGCCAGTAGTATCCGGCATAGCAATCAGCCCCAGCATTTT

clone size: .
V gene: TRBV6-5
J gene: TRBJ1-4
D gene: TRBD1
CDR3 protein: CASGGSRGLNEKLFF
CDR3 DNA: TGTGCCAGCGGGGGGTCTAGGGGGCTTAATGAAAAACTGTTTTTT

clone size: once
V gene: TRBV6-5
J gene: TRBJ1-3
D gene: TRBD1
CDR3 protein: CASSLGGNSGNTIYF
CDR3 DNA: TGTGCCAGCAGTTTAGGGGGCAACTCTGGAAACACCATATATTTT

clone size: .
V gene: TRBV11-3
J gene: TRBJ2-6
D gene: .
CDR3 protein: CASSTGGTGYSGANVLTF
CDR3 DNA: TGTGCCAGCAGCACGGGGGGGACAGGGTACTCTGGGGCCAACGTCCTGACTTTC

clone size: .
V gene: TRBV5-5
J gene: TRBJ1-5
D gene: .
CDR3 protein: CASSLWGNQPQHF
CDR3 DNA: TGTGCCAGCAGCTTATGGGGAAATCAGCCCCAGCATTTT

clone size: .
V gene: TRBV10-1
J gene: TRBJ2-7
D gene: TRBD1
CDR3 protein: CASSESGAGQGVTYEQYF
CDR3 DNA: TGCGCCAGCAGTGAGTCAGGAGCGGGACAGGGGGTAACCTACGAGCAGTACTTC

clone size: .
V gene: TRBV11-3
J gene: TRBJ2-1
D gene: TRBD2
CDR3 protein: CASSLRSGGFNDEQFF
CDR3 DNA: TGTGCCAGCAGTCTCCGAAGCGGGGGGTTCAACGATGAGCAGTTCTTC

clone size: .
V gene: TRBV5-1
J gene: TRBJ2-3
D gene: .
CDR3 protein: CASSPDTDTQYF
CDR3 DNA: TGCGCCAGCAGCCCGGACACAGATACGCAGTATTTT

clone size: .
V gene: TRBV7-9
J gene: TRBJ2-6
D gene: TRBD2
CDR3 protein: CASSRDGLASKANVLTF
CDR3 DNA: TGTGCCAGCAGCCGCGACGGACTAGCCTCAAAGGCCAACGTCCTGACTTTC

clone size: .
V gene: TRBV18
J gene: TRBJ1-1
D gene: TRBD1
CDR3 protein: CASSQGQGVQNTEAFF
CDR3 DNA: TGTGCCAGCTCACAGGGACAGGGGGTCCAGAACACTGAAGCTTTCTTT

clone size: .
V gene: TRBV7-3
J gene: TRBJ2-5
D gene: .
CDR3 protein: CASSLMGFGETQYF
CDR3 DNA: TGTGCCAGCAGCTTAATGGGTTTCGGAGAGACCCAGTACTTC

clone size: .
V gene: TRBV25-1
J gene: TRBJ1-1
D gene: .
CDR3 protein: CASMERGSRTEAFF
CDR3 DNA: TGTGCCAGCATGGAACGGGGTTCGAGGACTGAAGCTTTCTTT

clone size: once
V gene: TRBV30
J gene: TRBJ1-2
D gene: .
CDR3 protein: CAWSVRARGYGYTF
CDR3 DNA: TGTGCCTGGAGTGTAAGGGCGCGGGGCTATGGCTACACCTTC

clone size: few
V gene: TRBV2
J gene: TRBJ2-1
D gene: TRBD2
CDR3 protein: CASRASGVWVGDEQFF
CDR3 DNA: TGTGCCAGCAGGGCTAGCGGGGTTTGGGTTGGTGATGAGCAGTTCTTC

clone size: .
V gene: TRBV30
J gene: TRBJ1-2
D gene: .
CDR3 protein: CAWSGSNDHYGYTF
CDR3 DNA: TGTGCCTGGAGTGGGTCTAACGACCACTATGGCTACACCTTC

clone size: .
V gene: TRBV10-2
J gene: TRBJ1-1
D gene: TRBD1
CDR3 protein: CASRGQGANTEAFF
CDR3 DNA: TGCGCCAGCAGGGGACAGGGGGCGAACACTGAAGCTTTCTTT

clone size: .
V gene: TRBV6-1
J gene: TRBJ2-2
D gene: .
CDR3 protein: CASRPTRGNTGELFF
CDR3 DNA: TGTGCCAGCAGACCAACTAGAGGGAACACCGGGGAGCTGTTTTTT

clone size: .
V gene: TRBV6-1
J gene: TRBJ1-1
D gene: .
CDR3 protein: CASSLREGGTEAFF
CDR3 DNA: TGTGCCAGCAGCCTCAGGGAGGGAGGGACTGAAGCTTTCTTT

clone size: .
V gene: TRBV7-3
J gene: TRBJ2-1
D gene: .
CDR3 protein: CASSGLGARVNEQFF
CDR3 DNA: TGTGCCAGCAGCGGATTAGGGGCTCGGGTGAATGAGCAGTTCTTC

clone size: .
V gene: TRBV7-8
J gene: TRBJ2-7
D gene: TRBD1
CDR3 protein: CASSRTGTASYEQYF
CDR3 DNA: TGTGCCAGCAGCAGAACCGGGACAGCCTCCTACGAGCAGTACTTC

clone size: .
V gene: TRBV19
J gene: TRBJ1-2
D gene: TRBD1
CDR3 protein: CASSTDRGDNYGYTF
CDR3 DNA: TGTGCCAGTAGTACAGACAGGGGGGATAACTATGGCTACACCTTC

clone size: once
V gene: TRBV7-7
J gene: TRBJ2-2
D gene: TRBD1
CDR3 protein: CASSEGRGHTGELFF
CDR3 DNA: TGTGCTAGCAGTGAAGGCAGGGGGCACACCGGGGAGCTGTTTTTT

clone size: once
V gene: TRBV7-9
J gene: TRBJ2-7
D gene: .
CDR3 protein: CASSLLRDNYEQYF
CDR3 DNA: TGTGCCAGCAGCTTATTACGGGACAACTACGAGCAGTACTTC

clone size: .
V gene: TRBV4-1
J gene: TRBJ2-5
D gene: .
CDR3 protein: CASSQGGLSGLGRETQYF
CDR3 DNA: TGCGCCAGCAGCCAAGGGGGCCTGAGCGGGTTGGGAAGGGAGACCCAGTACTTC

clone size: .
V gene: TRBV5-4
J gene: TRBJ1-2
D gene: .
CDR3 protein: CASSTPGTPEPGDYGYTF
CDR3 DNA: TGTGCCAGCAGCACCCCCGGGACCCCGGAACCTGGAGACTATGGCTACACCTTC

clone size: .
V gene: TRBV6-5
J gene: TRBJ2-7
D gene: TRBD2
CDR3 protein: CASKNSGGASYEQYF
CDR3 DNA: TGTGCCAGCAAAAACAGCGGGGGAGCCTCCTACGAGCAGTACTTC

clone size: .
V gene: TRBV9
J gene: TRBJ1-5
D gene: .
CDR3 protein: CASSDRWGNSNQPQHF
CDR3 DNA: TGTGCCAGCAGCGACCGGTGGGGGAATAGCAATCAGCCCCAGCATTTT

clone size: .
V gene: TRBV18
J gene: TRBJ2-2
D gene: TRBD2
CDR3 protein: CASSPGLARDGGELFF
CDR3 DNA: TGTGCCAGCTCACCCGGACTAGCGAGGGATGGTGGGGAGCTGTTTTTT

clone size: .
V gene: TRBV9
J gene: TRBJ2-3
D gene: .
CDR3 protein: CASSVGPRGRTDTQYF
CDR3 DNA: TGTGCCAGCAGCGTAGGCCCCCGGGGGCGCACAGATACGCAGTATTTT

clone size: .
V gene: TRBV11-1
J gene: TRBJ2-7
D gene: TRBD1
CDR3 protein: CASSLDRQGPYEQYF
CDR3 DNA: TGTGCCAGCAGCTTAGACCGACAGGGCCCCTACGAGCAGTACTTC

clone size: .
V gene: TRBV5-5
J gene: TRBJ1-1
D gene: .
CDR3 protein: CASSEMTLNTEAFF
CDR3 DNA: TGTGCCAGCAGCGAGATGACCTTGAACACTGAAGCTTTCTTT

clone size: few
V gene: TRBV18
J gene: TRBJ1-1
D gene: .
CDR3 protein: CASSLTDNTEAFF
CDR3 DNA: TGTGCCAGCTCGCTCACAGATAACACTGAAGCTTTCTTT

clone size: few
V gene: TRBV19
J gene: TRBJ2-1
D gene: TRBD2
CDR3 protein: CASRQTSGGYNEQFF
CDR3 DNA: TGTGCCAGTAGGCAGACTAGCGGGGGCTACAATGAGCAGTTCTTC

clone size: .
V gene: TRBV19
J gene: TRBJ1-5
D gene: .
CDR3 protein: CASSKDKNQPQHF
CDR3 DNA: TGTGCCAGTAGTAAAGACAAGAATCAGCCCCAGCATTTT

clone size: .
V gene: TRBV7-8
J gene: TRBJ2-3
D gene: TRBD2
CDR3 protein: CASSFLAGGYTDTQYF
CDR3 DNA: TGTGCCAGCAGCTTTTTAGCGGGGGGGTACACAGATACGCAGTATTTT

clone size: .
V gene: TRBV19
J gene: TRBJ1-1
D gene: .
CDR3 protein: CASSTILGDTEAFF
CDR3 DNA: TGTGCCAGTAGTACCATCCTGGGAGACACTGAAGCTTTCTTT

clone size: .
V gene: TRBV5-5
J gene: TRBJ1-1
D gene: .
CDR3 protein: CASSLGVDVRNTEAFF
CDR3 DNA: TGTGCCAGCAGCTTGGGTGTTGACGTACGGAACACTGAAGCTTTCTTT

clone size: .
V gene: TRBV7-6
J gene: TRBJ1-4
D gene: TRBD1
CDR3 protein: CASSLMTGRPNEKLFF
CDR3 DNA: TGTGCCAGCAGCTTAATGACAGGGCGGCCAAATGAAAAACTGTTTTTT

clone size: once
V gene: TRBV25-1
J gene: TRBJ2-3
D gene: TRBD2
CDR3 protein: CANDGGLADTQYF
CDR3 DNA: TGTGCCAACGACGGGGGGTTGGCAGATACGCAGTATTTT

clone size: .
V gene: TRBV7-2
J gene: TRBJ2-1
D gene: .
CDR3 protein: CASSFRGDEQFF
CDR3 DNA: TGTGCCAGCAGTTTTAGGGGCGATGAGCAGTTCTTC

clone size: .
V gene: TRBV6-6
J gene: TRBJ1-3
D gene: .
CDR3 protein: CASSHSGRGGNTIYF
CDR3 DNA: TGTGCCAGCAGTCACTCGGGGCGCGGAGGAAACACCATATATTTT

clone size: .
V gene: TRBV5-6
J gene: TRBJ2-5
D gene: .
CDR3 protein: CASSSVTWGQETQYF
CDR3 DNA: TGTGCCAGCAGCTCCGTCACCTGGGGACAAGAGACCCAGTACTTC

clone size: .
V gene: TRBV5-4
J gene: TRBJ2-5
D gene: .
CDR3 protein: CASSLDYRQETQYF
CDR3 DNA: TGTGCCAGCAGCTTGGACTACCGACAAGAGACCCAGTACTTC

clone size: once
V gene: TRBV18
J gene: TRBJ1-2
D gene: .
CDR3 protein: CASSDSYGYTF
CDR3 DNA: TGTGCCAGCTCGGACAGCTATGGCTACACCTTC

clone size: .
V gene: TRBV6-5
J gene: TRBJ1-2
D gene: TRBD1
CDR3 protein: CASSRPGQVLYGYTF
CDR3 DNA: TGTGCCAGCAGTCGCCCCGGACAGGTCCTCTATGGCTACACCTTC

clone size: .
V gene: TRBV6-5
J gene: TRBJ2-1
D gene: .
CDR3 protein: CASSYGGPLSYNEQFF
CDR3 DNA: TGTGCCAGCAGTTATGGTGGCCCTCTTTCCTACAATGAGCAGTTCTTC

clone size: .
V gene: TRBV7-2
J gene: TRBJ2-5
D gene: TRBD1
CDR3 protein: CASSTAGDRQETQYF
CDR3 DNA: TGTGCCAGCAGCACTGCTGGGGACAGACAAGAGACCCAGTACTTC